The 3 T cell receptor beta chains below come from one sample, sequenced in a study of shared clonotypes between healthy human individuals. Sequencing was performed with immunoSEQ multiplex PCR; in TCRdb, only in-frame clones are kept and a portion is missing. The sample lists approximately 1.5 million clones; approximately 98.5% were seen once. Sequenced sample: naive CD4+ T cells sorted from blood. The subset here: CD45RA+ positively selected. The source of these receptors is a man aged 25-40 years in good health.

This clone occurred a few times. This rearrangement joins TRBV5-1 to TRBJ1-2, with D tentatively TRBD1 (5 bases). The CDR3 length is 17 residues. Trimming took 1 base from V and 8 from J, leaving 24 bases between them. Germline assignment: CDR1 SGHRS and CDR2 YFSETQ. In DNA form, the CDR3 reads TGCGCCAGCAGCTTGTTCCCGAAAAAACAGGCGGAGGTCGGCTACACCTTC. It encodes CASSLFPKKQAEVGYTF.

The J gene is TRBJ2-7, the V gene TRBV5-1, with 10 bases aligning to TRBD1. This CDR3 is 16 amino acids long. V was pared by 4 bases and J by 1 base, with 8 bases of the junction left unmatched. Looked up from germline, CDR1 is SGHRS and CDR2 is YFSETQ. The CDR3 reads CASSVYADRGSYEQYF. Here the CDR3 DNA reads TGCGCCAGCAGCGTCTACGCGGACAGGGGGTCCTACGAGCAGTACTTC.

Of note for this clone: The same CDR3 arises from other DNA sequences in this sample as well. This chain links TRBV5-1 with TRBJ2-2, with D tentatively TRBD2 (5 bases). Germline loops: CDR1 SGHRS, CDR2 YFSETQ. The CDR3 consists of 14 residues. Trimming cost V 5 bases and J 4 bases, with 12 bases left between them. The CDR3 DNA is TGCGCCAGCAGTCTCGCCGGGGTCACCGGGGAGCTGTTTTTT. Translation: CASSLAGVTGELFF.